What follows is one TCR beta chain and its context. CD8+ and CD4+ blood T cells underwent TCR beta sequencing. Random hexamers were used to reverse transcribe the RNA input (about 0.5 to 1 ug). An immunoSEQ multiplex PCR amplified TCR beta CDR3 over 54 Vbeta and 13 Jbeta. One entry per CDR3 protein, called by TCRdb with MiXCR from the immunoSEQ multiplex PCR reads. The repertoire holds more than 100,000 distinct CDR3 sequences, 96% seen once, with approximately 0.15% in the top ten. The source of the sample is a study of CD8 T cells in Susac syndrome. The V gene lost 4 bases and the J gene lost 3 bases, with 12 bases spanning the gap. The germline V gene has CDR1 SQVTM and CDR2 ANQGSEA. This CDR3 has 13 residues.

Sequences were obtained from CD4+ T cells from PBMCs. This TCR was recovered from a human donor with Susac syndrome. The gene calls are TRBV29-1 and TRBJ1-2; TRBD1 might be the D (5 bases). CDR3 protein: CSVGPREDYGYTF. CDR3 sequence (DNA): TGCAGCGTTGGACCCAGGGAGGACTATGGCTACACCTTC.